These T cell receptor beta chains were read from a single sample in a study of glioma-infiltrating T cells. One entry per CDR3 protein results from TCRdb running MiXCR on the multiplex PCR reads. The table lists more than 85,000 distinct CDR3 sequences, under 30% of them singletons, with 35% in the top ten. Sequencing was performed on glioma tissue, nonneoplastic brain tissue, or PBMCs (not recorded which). These receptors all stem from a human donor with low-grade glioma or glioblastoma, undergoing nonglioma brain surgery, or in good health (not recorded which). Both conserved end residues are part of each CDR3. The D gene is left open where the match is weak. Size is omitted from some rows. Given values are once, few, many or a class for expanded clones.

abundance	v_gene	d_gene	j_gene	CDR3nt	CDR3aa
many	TRBV4-2	-	TRBJ2-1	TGTGCCAGCAGCTCCCAAGTAGGGGGAGGGGCGGGTGAGCAGTTCTTC	CASSSQVGGGAGEQFF
-	TRBV6-9	TRBD2	TRBJ2-1	TGTGCCAGCAGTTATTTACTAGCGGCCTACAATGAGCAGTTCTTC	CASSYLLAAYNEQFF
many	TRBV6-1	-	TRBJ2-1	TGTGCCAGCAGCCGCCCCGGGGACTACAATGAGCAGTTCTTC	CASSRPGDYNEQFF
-	TRBV7-2	-	TRBJ2-7	TGTGCCAGCAGCAAAATTTCGTCACAATCCTACGAGCAGTACTTC	CASSKISSQSYEQYF
many	TRBV4-3	-	TRBJ2-5	TGCGCCAGCAGCCAAGAGCCGGGAGAGACCCAGTACTTC	CASSQEPGETQYF
many	TRBV6-2/TRBV6-3	-	TRBJ1-3	TGTGCCAGCAGTCCGAACATGCTCTCTGGAAACACCATATATTTT	CASSPNMLSGNTIYF
many	TRBV20-1	-	TRBJ1-1	TGCAGTGCTAGAGATATGTCTTTGGGCACTGAAGCTTTCTTT	CSARDMSLGTEAFF
few	TRBV12-3/TRBV12-4	-	TRBJ1-5	TGTGCCAGCGGTAGTGGTGCGTCACAGCCCCAGCATTTT	CASGSGASQPQHF
few	TRBV6-2/TRBV6-3	-	TRBJ2-3	TGTGCCAGCAGACACAGGGTTACAGATACGCAGTATTTT	CASRHRVTDTQYF
-	TRBV19	TRBD1	TRBJ2-5	TGTGCCAGTAGTATTGGACAGGGATTCCAAGAGACCCAGTACTTC	CASSIGQGFQETQYF
many	TRBV10-2	-	TRBJ2-7	TGCGCCAGCAGTGAGTTCCGGGAGTTCTACGAGCAGTACTTC	CASSEFREFYEQYF
many	TRBV20-1	-	TRBJ2-7	TGCAGTGCTCTCGGAGGTCCCAACTCCTACGAGCAGTACTTC	CSALGGPNSYEQYF
many	TRBV28	TRBD1	TRBJ1-5	TGTGCCAGCAGCCCTACACGGACAGGGCGGGCGCAGCCCCAGCATTTT	CASSPTRTGRAQPQHF
many	TRBV28	-	TRBJ2-5	TGTGCCAGTACCCAGTCTGGGGGGGCTTTAGAGACCCAGTACTTC	CASTQSGGALETQYF
many	TRBV2	-	TRBJ2-7	TGTGCCAGCAGTGAAGTTATTACAGGGCGGAGGTACGAGCAGTACTTC	CASSEVITGRRYEQYF
many	TRBV7-2	-	TRBJ2-1	TGTGCCAGCAGCCTAGTTGTAGTCGTCAATGAGCAGTTCTTC	CASSLVVVVNEQFF
many	TRBV6-2/TRBV6-3	TRBD2	TRBJ2-1	TGTGCCAGCACTGGACTAGCAGGCTACAATGAGCAGTTCTTC	CASTGLAGYNEQFF
few	TRBV11-3	TRBD2	TRBJ2-3	TGTGCCAGCAGCGGGCTAGCGGGTTTCATGGGTACAGATACGCAGTATTTT	CASSGLAGFMGTDTQYF
many	TRBV7-9	-	TRBJ2-3	TGTGCCAGCAGCTTACTAGAAGTCCGCACAGATACGCAGTATTTT	CASSLLEVRTDTQYF